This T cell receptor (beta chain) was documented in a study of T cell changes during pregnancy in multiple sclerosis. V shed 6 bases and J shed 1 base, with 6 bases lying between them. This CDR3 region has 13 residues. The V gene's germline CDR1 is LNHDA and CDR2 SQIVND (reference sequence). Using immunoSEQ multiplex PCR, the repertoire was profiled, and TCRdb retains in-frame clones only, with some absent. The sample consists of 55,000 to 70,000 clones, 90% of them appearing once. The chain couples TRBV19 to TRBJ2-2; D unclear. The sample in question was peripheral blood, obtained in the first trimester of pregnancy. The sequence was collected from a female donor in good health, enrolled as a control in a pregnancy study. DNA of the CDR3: TGTGCCAGTAGGCCAGGGAACACCGGGGAGCTGTTTTTT. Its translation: CASRPGNTGELFF.